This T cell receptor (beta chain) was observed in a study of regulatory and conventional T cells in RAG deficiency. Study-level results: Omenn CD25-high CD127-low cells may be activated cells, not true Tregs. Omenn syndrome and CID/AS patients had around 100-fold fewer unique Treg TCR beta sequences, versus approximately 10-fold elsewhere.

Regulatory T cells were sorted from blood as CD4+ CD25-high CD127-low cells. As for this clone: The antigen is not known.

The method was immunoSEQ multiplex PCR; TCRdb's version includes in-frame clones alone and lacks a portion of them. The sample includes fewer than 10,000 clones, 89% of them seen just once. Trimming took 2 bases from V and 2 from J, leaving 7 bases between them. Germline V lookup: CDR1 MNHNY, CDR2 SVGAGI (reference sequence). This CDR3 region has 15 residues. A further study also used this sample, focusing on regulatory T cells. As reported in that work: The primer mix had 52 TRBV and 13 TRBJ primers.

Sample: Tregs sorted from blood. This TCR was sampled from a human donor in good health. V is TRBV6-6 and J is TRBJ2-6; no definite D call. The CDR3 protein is CASSYEITGANVLTF. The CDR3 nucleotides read TGTGCCAGCAGTTACGAGATTACTGGGGCCAACGTCCTGACTTTC.